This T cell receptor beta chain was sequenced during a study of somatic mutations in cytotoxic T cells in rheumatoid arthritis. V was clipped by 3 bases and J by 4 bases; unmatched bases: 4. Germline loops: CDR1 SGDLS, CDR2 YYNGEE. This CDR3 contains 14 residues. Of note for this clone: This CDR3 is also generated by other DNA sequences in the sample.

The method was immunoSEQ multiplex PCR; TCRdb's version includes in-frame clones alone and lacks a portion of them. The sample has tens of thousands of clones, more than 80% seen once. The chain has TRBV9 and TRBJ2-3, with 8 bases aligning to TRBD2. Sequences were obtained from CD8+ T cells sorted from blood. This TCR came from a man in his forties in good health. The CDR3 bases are TGTGCCAGCAGCGCTGGCGGGGGGCCAGATACGCAGTATTTT. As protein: CASSAGGGPDTQYF.